This T cell receptor (beta chain) came from a study of blood T cells in healthy people across ages. The study, taken as a whole, reports: Expanded clonotype changes were possibly confounded by unknown donor CMV status.

The authors ran a second PCR of roughly 6 to 12 cycles using a sample-barcoded 5' primer and a J-beta primer mix. Carrying 12 random nucleotides, a template-switch adaptor labeled each individual cDNA molecule. In TCRdb, the 5' RACE reads were re-called with MiXCR into one record per CDR3 protein. The repertoire has approximately 790,000 distinct CDR3 sequences, less than 80% of them found once; the top ten carry 25% to 35%. Turning to this clonotype: The antigen remains unidentified.

The source of this sequence is a man younger than 45 in good health. The sequenced sample consisted of blood.

The CDR3 DNA reads as TGTGCCGCCAGGGGTGATGGCTACACCTTC. It yields the protein CAARGDGYTF. The V gene is TRBV6-5, the J gene TRBJ1-2; perhaps TRBD1 as D (6 bases). Germline V lookup: CDR1 MNHEY, CDR2 SVGAGI. Trimming removed 11 bases from V and 6 bases from J, with 10 bases in between. The CDR3 has 10 residues.